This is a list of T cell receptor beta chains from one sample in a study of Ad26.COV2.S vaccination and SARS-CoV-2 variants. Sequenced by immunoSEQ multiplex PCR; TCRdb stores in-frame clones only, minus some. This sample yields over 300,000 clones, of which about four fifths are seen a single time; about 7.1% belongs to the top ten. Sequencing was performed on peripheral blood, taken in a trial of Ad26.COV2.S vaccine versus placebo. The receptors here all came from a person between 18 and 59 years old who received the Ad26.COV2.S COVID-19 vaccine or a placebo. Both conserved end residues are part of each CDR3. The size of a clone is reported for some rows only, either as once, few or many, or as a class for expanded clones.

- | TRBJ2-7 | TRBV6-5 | CASRDRDTYEQYF
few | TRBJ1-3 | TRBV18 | CASSPTTGGNTIYF
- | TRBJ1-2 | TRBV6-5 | CASSYSPGRNYGYTF
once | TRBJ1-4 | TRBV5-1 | CASSGQGAGEKLFF
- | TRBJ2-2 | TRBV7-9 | CASSLSPEGTGELFF
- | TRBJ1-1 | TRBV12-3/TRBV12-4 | CASSLVAFTEAFF
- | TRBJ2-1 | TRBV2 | CASILREGQHNEQFF
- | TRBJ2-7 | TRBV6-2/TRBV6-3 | CASSQSYEQYF
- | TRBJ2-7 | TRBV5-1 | CASSSLPGDTYEQYF
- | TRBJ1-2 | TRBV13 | CASSSRIWGGYTF
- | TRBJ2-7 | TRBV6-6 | CASSPTGTTSYEQYF
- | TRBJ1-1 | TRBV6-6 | CASSYADRIEAFF
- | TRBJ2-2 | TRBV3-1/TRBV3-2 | CASSQFGGAEDTGELFF
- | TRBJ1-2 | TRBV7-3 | CASSPGQGMGYGYTF
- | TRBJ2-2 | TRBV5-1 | CASSLALAGDTGELFF
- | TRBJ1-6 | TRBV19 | CASSIRGGRLNSPLHF
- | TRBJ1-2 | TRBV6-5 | CASSYFRQGGYGYTF
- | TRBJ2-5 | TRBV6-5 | CASSFLKTQYF
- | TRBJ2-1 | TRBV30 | CAWSPGTYNEQFF
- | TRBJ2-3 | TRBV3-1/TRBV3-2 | CASSPGTSGRDTQYF
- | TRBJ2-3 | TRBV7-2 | CASSSTGGFVDTQYF
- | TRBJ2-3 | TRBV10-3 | CAISGGQASTDTQYF
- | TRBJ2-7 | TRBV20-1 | CSASTRGRHEQYF
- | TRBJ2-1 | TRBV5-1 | CASSLAREGPSQFF
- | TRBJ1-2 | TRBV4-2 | CASSPDRFYGYTF
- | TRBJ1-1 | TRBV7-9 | CASSLGGGGHTEAFF
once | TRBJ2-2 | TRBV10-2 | CASSAGTGFIGELFF
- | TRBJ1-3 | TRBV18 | CASSPDLGGSGNTIYF
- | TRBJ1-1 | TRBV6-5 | CASSYYTGGEDTEAFF
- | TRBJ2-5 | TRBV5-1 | CASSLAVAGAGETQYF
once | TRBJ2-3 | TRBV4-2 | CASSARGQGTDTQYF
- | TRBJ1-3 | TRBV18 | CASSPQRGRNSGNTIYF
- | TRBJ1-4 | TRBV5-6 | CASSPQRNEKLFF
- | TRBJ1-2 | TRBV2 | CASRLTGPRSF
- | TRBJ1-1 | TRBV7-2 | CASSPTFFDTEAFF
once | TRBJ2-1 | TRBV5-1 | CASSFIPGTSPEQFF
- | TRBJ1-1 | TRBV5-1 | CASSGGSTDTEAFF
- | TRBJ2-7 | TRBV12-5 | CASGLGPGPLYEQYF
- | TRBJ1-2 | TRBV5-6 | CASSLGQGIGYTF
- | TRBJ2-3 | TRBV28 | CASMVPGSTDTQYF
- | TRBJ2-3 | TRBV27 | CASSRDAISTDTQYF
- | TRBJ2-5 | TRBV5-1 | CASSTGQGVETQYF
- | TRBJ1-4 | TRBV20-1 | CSASHRGSGEKLFF
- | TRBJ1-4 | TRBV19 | CASSIEGPSEGGKLFF
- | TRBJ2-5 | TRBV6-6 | CASTPSLAGVGETQYF
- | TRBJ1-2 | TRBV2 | CASSEMGQNQRGYTF
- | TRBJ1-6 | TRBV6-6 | CASSRGVRGNPYNSPLHF
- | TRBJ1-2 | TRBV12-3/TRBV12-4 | CASSLVGSGGYTF
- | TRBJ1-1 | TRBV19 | CASSLQGGTEAFF
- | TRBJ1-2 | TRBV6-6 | CASSGNRVNYGYTF
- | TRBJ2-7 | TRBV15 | CATSRDPSGSDEQYF
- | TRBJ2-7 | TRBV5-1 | CASSPGQGVRDEQYF